This TCR beta chain was obtained from a study of blood T cell repertoires in COVID-19. Across the study: Samples came from the United States, Italy and Spain, spanning acute and convalescent COVID-19. In each case, the material was cDNA or gDNA derived from T cells, B-cell-depleted T cells, or PBMCs.

Germline-derived CDR1 and CDR2 are MNHEY and SVGAGI. Trimming cost V 4 bases and J 5 bases, with 15 bases left between them. CDR3 length: 15 amino acids. Per the authors' pipeline: Cell counts per sample came from amplifying reference gene primers. Measured with immunoSEQ multiplex PCR; TCRdb has only the in-frame clones, and not every one. That table gives V, J and clone size, and the DNA gave D and trimming. The sample holds 200,000 to 300,000 clones; 80% to 95% are singletons and the top ten take just over 2.5%. The source is a person aged 18 to 35 with COVID-19, enrolled during active disease. The chain employs TRBV6-5 and TRBJ2-1; maybe TRBD2 (6 bases). Specimen: peripheral blood. Written as DNA, the CDR3 is TGTGCCAGCAGTTCCCAGGGACTTTTTGACAATGAGCAGTTCTTC. Translation gives CASSSQGLFDNEQFF.